The table lists the clone carrying this T cell receptor (beta chain) with many counts. The data derive from a study of regulatory T cells in long-lasting Graves disease. Study-wide context: Persistence in Graves' disease required over 5 years of antithyroid drugs plus positive TSH receptor antibodies.

The time point denotes: persistent/refractory GD, antithyroid drugs over 5 years with positive TRAb. RNA isolated from PBMCs was used to make the TCR library. The CDR3 is 12 amino acids. Trimming stripped 6 bases from V and 6 bases from J, with 11 bases between. Arm-PCR with iRepertoire HTBI primers amplified the CDR3 regions for these TCR beta libraries. Authors' processing steps: Samples collectively showed fewer than 80 TRBV and fewer than 15 TRBJ segments. TCRdb reprocessed the multiplex PCR reads via MiXCR and lists one record per CDR3 protein. These V and J calls rely on TCRdb rather than the paper's analysis. The sample lists roughly 450,000 distinct CDR3 sequences, 23% seen once, with about a quarter in the top ten.

The chain is built from TRBV12-3 or TRBV12-4 and TRBJ1-2; D may be TRBD1 (5 bases). The TCR comes from a female donor with Graves disease. The sample consisted of peripheral blood mononuclear cells (PBMCs), taken when the disease was refractory, from a patient treated with antithyroid drugs. The CDR3 nucleotides read TGTGCCAGCAGCCAGAACAGGAATGGCTACACCTTC. It yields the protein CASSQNRNGYTF.